This T cell receptor beta chain emerged from a study of shared clonotypes between healthy human individuals. Study-level results: Approximately 4.6% of naive CD4 clonotypes were shared across a few donors. Clonotypes shared by all four sorted-subset donors had higher generation probabilities than non-shared clonotypes.

This CDR3 comprises 14 residues. Germline V gives CDR1 MGHRA, CDR2 YSYEKL. In regard to this clone: What it binds is unknown.

In the sorted-subset replicate PCRs, 150 to 200 ng DNA, 25,000 to 30,000 T cell genomes, was used. TCRdb keeps only in-frame clones here, not all; method: immunoSEQ multiplex PCR. The sample carries millions of clones, 90% to 95% recorded once. The TCR originated in a man younger than 35 in good health. V and J are TRBV4-1 and TRBJ2-5, with 8 nucleotides matching TRBD1. The better agreement between TRBJ2-7 and the DNA end casts doubt on the J call. Sequenced material: naive CD4+ T cells sorted from blood. Indicated subset: CD45RA+ positively selected. The chain's CDR3 is CASSRTGQVNEQYF. CDR3 in DNA: TGCGCCAGCAGCCGGACGGGACAGGTCAACGAGCAGTACTTC.